The rows below give T cell receptor beta chains drawn from one sample of a study of CD8 T cells in ankylosing spondylitis. In TCRdb, the 5' RACE reads were re-called with MiXCR into one record per CDR3 protein. The profile shows about 540,000 distinct CDR3 sequences, 12% of them singletons. Specimen: blood, either unsorted or a sorted T cell fraction (not recorded which). The receptors here all came from a male donor with ankylosing spondylitis. Each CDR3 is given with its conserved first and last residue. A D gene is named only where the DNA matches it firmly. Clone size appears in some rows only: once, few, many, or a class for an expanded clone.

>TRBJ1-6|NA|TRBV20-1|NA
TGCAGTGCTAGAGGGAGGGTTGTTAATTCACCCCTCCACTTT
CSARGRVVNSPLHF
>TRBJ2-1|many|TRBV29-1|TRBD2
TGCAGCGTTGTAATAGCGGGTTACAATGAGCAGTTCTTC
CSVVIAGYNEQFF
>TRBJ1-2|few|TRBV12-3/TRBV12-4|NA
TGTGCCAGCAGTTTCCTGGCGGGGAGCTATGGCTACACCTTC
CASSFLAGSYGYTF
>TRBJ2-5|NA|TRBV20-1|NA
TGCAGTGCTAGAGGCGGGATCGGGGAGACCCAGTACTTC
CSARGGIGETQYF
>TRBJ2-5|few|TRBV6-1|NA
TGTGCCTCGCTTCCCGGACCGACCGAAGAGACCCAGTACTTC
CASLPGPTEETQYF
>TRBJ1-3|many|TRBV12-3/TRBV12-4|TRBD1
TGTGCCAGCAGTCCCGGGACAGGGGGAAACACCATATATTTT
CASSPGTGGNTIYF
>TRBJ1-4|many|TRBV25-1|TRBD1
TGTGCCAGCAGTGCTCAAAACAGGGGAGAGGAAAAACTGTTTTTT
CASSAQNRGEEKLFF
>TRBJ2-1|NA|TRBV11-3|NA
TGTGCCAGCAGCCAACAGGGACTGGATAATGGATGGCAGTTCTTC
CASSQQGLDNGWQFF
>TRBJ1-5|NA|TRBV12-3/TRBV12-4|NA
TGTGCCAGCAGTTTAGGGGACCAGCGAGTAGGCCCCCAGCATTTT
CASSLGDQRVGPQHF
>TRBJ1-2|NA|TRBV5-1|NA
TGCGCCAGCAGCTCAATCAAAGGATCGCCAGAGGGCTACACCTTC
CASSSIKGSPEGYTF
>TRBJ1-1|few|TRBV25-1|NA
TGTGCCAGCAGTAAAAACCGGGCAGAAGCTTTCTTT
CASSKNRAEAFF